This passage covers 14 T cell receptor beta chains from one sample sequenced in a study of cytomegalovirus exposure and HLA in healthy donors. TCRdb's copy holds only in-frame clones and misses some; the assay was immunoSEQ multiplex PCR. The sample includes fewer than 200,000 clones, just under 90% seen only once; the top ten take 4% to 5%. Sequenced input: PBMCs. These receptors were obtained from a man aged 18 to 35 in good health and CMV-seropositive.

This chain links TRBV6-5 with TRBJ2-5, with a tentative D call TRBD2 (6 bases). The length of the CDR3 is 13 residues. Trimming stripped 6 bases from V and 2 bases from J, with 10 bases between. Per the germline V gene, CDR1 is MNHEY and CDR2 is SVGAGI. This CDR3 is CASSQGRQETQYF. The CDR3 region has the DNA TGTGCCAGCAGCCAAGGGAGGCAAGAGACCCAGTACTTC.

The chain carries TRBV4-1 and TRBJ1-3; the D is unclear. Germline V CDR1 and CDR2: MGHRA, YSYEKL. V lost 2 bases to trimming and J lost 0 bases, with 8 bases between them. The CDR3 has 15 amino acids. The CDR3 loop is CASSQPDFSGNTIYF. The DNA of the CDR3 is TGCGCCAGCAGCCAACCGGACTTCTCTGGAAACACCATATATTTT.

In this sample, this clone turned up once. The chain couples TRBV15 to TRBJ2-3; D gene unclear. The germline CDR1 and CDR2 sequences are LNHNV and YYDKDF (reference sequence). The ends were cut back, 2 bases at V and 5 bases at J, with 11 bases in the middle. The CDR3 runs to 14 residues. CDR3 sequence (DNA): TGTGCCACCAGCAGATTCGTAGAAAAAGATACGCAGTATTTT. It is translated as CATSRFVEKDTQYF.

This clone was recorded a few times. The chain uses TRBV5-5 and TRBJ1-1; TRBD1 might be the D (6 bases). This CDR3 has 14 residues. Germline V gene data show CDR1 as SGHKS and CDR2 as YYEKEE (reference sequence). V lost 5 bases, J lost 2 bases, and 13 bases lay in between. The chain's CDR3 is CASSQVRGNTEAFF. The CDR3 DNA reads TGTGCCAGCAGTCAAGTCAGGGGTAACACTGAAGCTTTCTTT. The whole variable domain, remainder taken from reference TRBV5-5 and TRBJ1-1, is DAGVTQSPTHLIKTRGQQVTLRCSPISGHKSVSWYQQVLGQGPQFIFQYYEKEERGRGNFPDRFSARQFPNYSSELNVNALLLGDSALYLCASSQVRGNTEAFFGQGTRLTVV.

The chain has TRBV19 and TRBJ2-7; D perhaps matches TRBD2 (7 bases). CDR3 size: 16 residues. Trimming removed 4 bases from V and 6 bases from J, with 22 bases in between. The germline V gene encodes CDR1 LNHDA and CDR2 SQIVND (reference sequence). The CDR3 sequence is CASSTARTAGRIEQYF. The DNA for the CDR3 is TGTGCCAGTAGTACCGCCCGGACAGCGGGACGCATCGAGCAGTACTTC.

The chain couples TRBV13 to TRBJ2-7; TRBD1 agrees at 8 bases. This CDR3 has 13 amino acids. V lost 4 bases and J lost 2; bases outside the gene matches: 1. Germline-derived CDR1 and CDR2 are PRHDT and FYEKMQ (reference sequence). In DNA, the CDR3 is TGTGCCAGCAGCTGGGGACAGGCCTACGAGCAGTACTTC. Its protein is CASSWGQAYEQYF.

This clone was seen only once. The CDR3 is CATSRDLRGKDTEAFF. DNA of the CDR3: TGTGCCACCAGCAGAGACTTGAGGGGGAAAGACACTGAAGCTTTCTTT. The chain couples TRBV15 to TRBJ1-1; D is perhaps TRBD1 (6 bases). Between the trimmed V and J ends, which lost 0 bases and 3 bases, there was a span of 14 bases. This CDR3 is built from 16 residues. CDR1 is LNHNV and CDR2 is YYDKDF in the germline V gene (reference sequence).

The CDR3 sequence is CASTPGTGGYGYTF. DNA for the CDR3: TGTGCCAGCACCCCAGGGACAGGGGGCTATGGCTACACCTTC. The rearrangement links TRBV6-6 to TRBJ1-2; 11 bases fit TRBD1. This CDR3 comprises 14 residues. V shed 7 bases, J shed 4 bases, and the junction held 5 bases outside the gene matches. In germline, CDR1 is MNHNY, CDR2 SVGAGI (reference sequence).

The CDR3 DNA is TGCGCCAGCAGCTTGCTGGGACAGGGCCATAACACTGAAGCTTTCTTT. Translating gives CASSLLGQGHNTEAFF. The rearrangement joins TRBV5-1 to TRBJ1-1; 9 nucleotides line up with TRBD1. Germline CDR1 is SGHRS and CDR2 is YFSETQ. The trim removed 1 base at V and 2 bases at J, leaving 6 bases unmatched. This CDR3 comprises 16 residues.

The chain recombines TRBV28 with TRBJ1-4, with 7 nucleotides matching TRBD1. With 4 bases clipped from V and 3 bases from J, the junction kept 2 bases outside the gene matches. Germline lookup yields CDR1 MDHEN and CDR2 SYDVKM. This CDR3 region has 14 residues. The CDR3 DNA follows: TGTGCCAGCAGTTGGGGACAGCCTAATGAAAAACTGTTTTTT. It yields the protein CASSWGQPNEKLFF.

V is TRBV6-1 and J is TRBJ1-4, with 9 bases fitting TRBD1. Trimming removed 4 bases from V and 8 bases from J; junction bases left unmatched: 5. Germline V gene sequence: CDR1 MNHNS, CDR2 SASEGT. The CDR3 runs 14 residues. CDR3 region: CASSGGTGFEKLFF. The CDR3 region has the DNA TGTGCCAGCAGTGGCGGGACAGGGTTCGAAAAACTGTTTTTT.

A single count supports this clone. The chain employs TRBV7-2 and TRBJ2-5, with TRBD2 identical over 11 bases. Germline assignment: CDR1 SGHTA and CDR2 FQGNSA. After removal of 6 bases from V and 4 bases from J, the junction contained 7 bases not matched to a gene. The CDR3 is made up of 15 amino acids. This chain's CDR3 is CASSNLAGGRETQYF. CDR3 sequence (DNA): TGTGCCAGCAGTAATCTAGCGGGAGGCAGAGAGACCCAGTACTTC. The complete variable domain, with remaining parts taken from reference TRBV7-2 and TRBJ2-5, reads GAGVSQSPSNKVTEKGKDVELRCDPISGHTALYWYRQSLGQGLEFLIYFQGNSAPDKSGLPSDRFSAERTGGSVSTLTIQRTQQEDSAVYLCASSNLAGGRETQYFGPGTRLLVL.

This clone appeared once. The V and J genes are TRBV7-9 and TRBJ2-3, with 7 bases lining up with TRBD1. In germline, CDR1 is SEHNR, CDR2 FQNEAQ (reference sequence). V was clipped by 4 bases and J by 2 bases; unmatched bases: 3. The CDR3 sequence is 14 residues long. The CDR3 bases are TGTGCCAGCAGCTCGGACAGGCTCACAGATACGCAGTATTTT. Translating gives CASSSDRLTDTQYF.

Here the CDR3 reads CASSTAGQGRTGNTIYF. CDR3 bases: TGTGCCAGTAGTACGGCGGGACAGGGGCGGACTGGAAACACCATATATTTT. The chain employs TRBV19 and TRBJ1-3, with 10 bases fitting TRBD1. V lost 4 bases and J lost 2; bases outside the gene matches: 8. The CDR3 contains 17 residues. The germline V gene has CDR1 LNHDA and CDR2 SQIVND (reference sequence).